These 13 T cell receptor beta chains came from one sample sequenced in a study of blood T cell repertoires in COVID-19. Libraries were prepared by immunoSEQ multiplex PCR; TCRdb keeps only in-frame clonotypes and omits some of them. The sample includes approximately 180,000 clones, approximately 85% of them seen just once. Material: PBMCs or T cells enriched from blood (not recorded which). Receptor source: a man aged 40-55 years who had recovered from COVID-19.

V is TRBV19 and J is TRBJ1-1; D uncertain. V gave up 1 base and J gave up 2 bases, with 8 bases separating them. CDR1 is LNHDA, CDR2 SQIVND, per germline (reference sequence). The CDR3 has 14 amino acids. CDR3 region: CASSIAQSNTEAFF. CDR3 nucleotides: TGTGCCAGTAGTATAGCACAGTCAAACACTGAAGCTTTCTTT.

V usage is TRBV18 and J usage is TRBJ1-1, with 9 bases identical to TRBD1. Germline V CDR1 and CDR2: KGHSH, LQKENI. The CDR3 covers 15 residues. V shed 5 bases, J shed 4 bases, and the junction held 8 bases outside the gene matches. CDR3 DNA: TGTGCCAGCTCAACGGCGGACAGGGGAGGCACTGAAGCTTTCTTT. Its protein product is CASSTADRGGTEAFF. The whole variable domain, filled in from reference TRBV18 and TRBJ1-1, reads NAGVMQNPRHLVRRRGQEARLRCSPMKGHSHVYWYRQLPEEGLKFMVYLQKENIIDESGMPKERFSAEFPKEGPSILRIQQVVRGDSAAYFCASSTADRGGTEAFFGQGTRLTVV.

The rearrangement uses TRBV3-1 (or the pseudogene TRBV3-2) and TRBJ2-7; no clear D gene. The CDR3 length is 12 residues. V lost 5 bases and J 3 bases, leaving 8 bases between the germline ends. Germline V gene lookup returns CDR1 LGHDT and CDR2 YNNKEL (reference sequence). The CDR3 loop is CASSSSLYEQYF. CDR3 DNA: TGTGCCAGCAGCTCGAGTCTCTACGAGCAGTACTTC.

The chain couples TRBV10-2 to TRBJ1-1, with a possible D match to TRBD1 (6 bases). V lost 6 bases to trimming and J lost 1 base, with 15 bases between them. Germline CDR1 is WSHSY and CDR2 is SAAADI. The CDR3 totals 15 residues. Written as DNA, the CDR3 is TGCGCCAGCAGGGGGTCAGGGGTTTCGAACACTGAAGCTTTCTTT. Translating gives CASRGSGVSNTEAFF.

The chain employs TRBV7-2 and TRBJ2-7; D ambiguous. Germline-derived CDR1 and CDR2 are SGHTA and FQGNSA. V lost 5 bases, J lost 3 bases, and 11 bases lay in between. This CDR3 has 13 residues. CDR3 sequence (DNA): TGTGCCAGCAGCCTGATAGTGGTCTACGAGCAGTACTTC. It specifies CASSLIVVYEQYF.

In its sample, this clone was seen once. V and J are TRBV3-1 (or the pseudogene TRBV3-2) and TRBJ1-2; 8 nucleotides match TRBD1. The CDR3 loop spans 19 amino acids. Per germline, CDR1 LGHDT and CDR2 YNNKEL (reference sequence). V lost 1 base, J lost 1 base, and 14 bases stayed unmatched. CDR3: CASSQGPGTGTSLNYGYTF. CDR3 nucleotides: TGTGCCAGCAGCCAAGGCCCCGGGACAGGAACTTCCCTTAACTATGGCTACACCTTC.

The J gene is TRBJ1-2, the V gene TRBV9; tentative D call: TRBD1 (5 bases). The CDR3 sequence is 15 residues long. Trimming left V 4 bases short and J 2 bases short, with 15 bases between. CDR1 and CDR2 (germline): SGDLS, YYNGEE. In DNA form, the CDR3 reads TGTGCCAGCAGCCTTCAGGACAAGGGAAACTATGGCTACACCTTC. Its translation is CASSLQDKGNYGYTF.

CDR3 protein: CASSSETFSDQPQHF. CDR3 coding DNA: TGTGCCAGCAGTTCCGAAACCTTTAGTGATCAGCCCCAGCATTTT. The gene calls are TRBV28 and TRBJ1-5; D is unclear. V was trimmed by 4 bases and J by 5 bases, leaving 15 bases between them. This CDR3 contains 15 residues. Germline CDR1 reads MDHEN; CDR2 reads SYDVKM.

This clone showed up just once. The V call is TRBV27, the J call TRBJ2-7; tentatively, D is TRBD1 (5 bases). Trimming took 4 bases from V and 7 from J, leaving 17 bases between them. CDR1 MNHEY and CDR2 SMNVEV come from the germline V gene (reference sequence). The CDR3 consists of 14 residues. The CDR3 protein is CASSSRVTRREQYF. The CDR3 region has the DNA TGTGCCAGCAGTTCCAGGGTAACCCGGCGGGAGCAGTACTTC.

This chain joins TRBV11-3 and TRBJ2-6; 7 bases line up with TRBD1. With 7 bases clipped from V and 0 bases from J, the junction kept 3 bases outside the gene matches. Germline loops: CDR1 SGHNT, CDR2 YENEEA. The CDR3 runs 15 residues. The CDR3 DNA reads as TGTGCCAGCACCCCAGGGGGCTCTGGGGCCAACGTCCTGACTTTC. As protein: CASTPGGSGANVLTF.

The genes are TRBV5-1 and TRBJ1-4; a weak D match, TRBD1 (6 bases). The CDR3 has 14 residues. V dropped 3 bases and J dropped 4 bases, with 10 bases sitting between them. Germline values: CDR1 SGHRS, CDR2 YFSETQ. CDR3 residues: CASSSGGGNEKLFF. CDR3 coding DNA: TGCGCCAGCAGCTCGGGGGGCGGTAATGAAAAACTGTTTTTT.

The rearrangement joins TRBV11-3 to TRBJ2-7; 8 positions match TRBD2. J was trimmed by 2 bases and V by 1 base; bases with no gene match: 4. The CDR3 is 15 residues long. Germline CDR1 reads SGHNT; CDR2 reads YENEEA. The CDR3 loop reads CASSLGSGGPYEQYF. In nucleotides, the CDR3 is TGTGCCAGCAGCTTAGGATCGGGAGGGCCCTACGAGCAGTACTTC.

The chain couples TRBV11-2 to TRBJ2-5; 10 positions match TRBD2. With 8 bases clipped from V and 1 base from J, the junction kept 1 base outside the gene matches. The CDR3 loop spans 13 amino acids. Germline V gene sequence: CDR1 SGHAT, CDR2 FQNNGV. Written as DNA, the CDR3 is TGTGCCAGCCTAGCGGGGGCCCAAGAGACCCAGTACTTC. This encodes CASLAGAQETQYF.